This T cell receptor (beta chain) was identified in a study of blood T cell repertoires in COVID-19 (dated by TCRdb to the early 2020s). For the wider study: Samples from collaborators originated in the United States, Italy and Spain and spanned both the acute and convalescent phases of COVID-19. The material from the prospective study consisted of cDNA or gDNA derived from T cells, B-cell-depleted T cells, or PBMCs. The repertoires were released in a freely available public database meant as a resource for research on the immune response to SARS-CoV-2. Deeply sampled blood TCRbeta repertoires from subjects exposed to, actively infected with, or recovered from COVID-19 were included in the dataset. The samples were drawn from two sources: the first 160 participants of the ongoing ImmuneRACE study, and 1,000 to 1,500 subjects contributed by 6 global collaborators. HLA class I and class II types, where available, came from metadata supplied by the sample provider rather than from assay-based typing. The sample metadata nearly always contained a de-identified subject ID, COVID-19 status, age in years and sex.

As concerns this clone: It has no known antigen specificity. Per-base qualities were not stored, and no clone one base away is much larger.

General study outcomes and caveats: Clinical and demographic metadata were provided uncurated, with the amount varying by source and participant.

The immunoSEQ Assay, a bias-controlled multiplex PCR, was used to amplify TCRbeta CDR3 regions from genomic DNA. The published analysis was carried out like this. The number of nucleated cells in each sample was estimated from the amplification of reference gene primers within the assay. To quantify the absolute abundance of each unique TCRbeta CDR3 rearrangement, sequence reads were collapsed and filtered. For each sample, productive Simpson clonality was calculated as the square root of Simpson's diversity index across productive rearrangements. The source is immuneACCESS, and TCRdb retained only in-frame sequences with V and J called. Part of the clones is not carried over; for the studies checked, unresolved V genes explain less than half of this, and the remainder is unexplained. V, J and clone size are taken as reported in that table, and D and trimming were inferred from the DNA itself. Across this sample there are roughly 200,000 clones, with more than 75% seen only once. The top ten hold roughly 8.8% of the sample.

Each collaborating institution followed its own protocols to collect whole blood in K2EDTA tubes. Collaborator samples were shipped for TCRbeta analysis as frozen whole blood, isolated PBMCs, or DNA extracted from either sample type. This clonotype was sampled from a woman in her forties or fifties with active or convalescent COVID-19. Material: peripheral blood.

CDR3 protein: CAINRDRGTYGYTF. The bases are TGTGCCATCAACCGGGACAGGGGCACCTATGGCTACACCTTC. The sequence is built from TRBV10-3 and TRBJ1-2, and TRBD1 matches 10 of the central bases. The germline V end is reduced by 7 bases and the J end by 4 bases; junction bases left unmatched: 6. From a lookup of the germline V gene, CDR1 and CDR2 are ENHRY and SYGVKD. Reading from cysteine to phenylalanine, the CDR3 counts 14 amino acids. Only the CDR3 portion is preserved as DNA: 42 bases, with reading frame beginning at the first base.